This T cell receptor (beta chain) comes out of a study of technical replicates of blood from a handful of donors. CDR3 size: 13 residues. In germline, CDR1 is SQVTM, CDR2 ANQGSEA. The junction had 0 bases not matched to a gene; V was cut back by 4 bases and J by 1 base. Assay: immunoSEQ multiplex PCR; the TCRdb copy retains only in-frame clones and omits some. In the table there are 75,000 to 95,000 clones, 70% to 90% of which are singletons. The sequenced sample was T cells isolated from PBMCs. This chain uses TRBV29-1 with TRBJ1-2, with 10 bases that match TRBD1. The TCR originated in a human donor in good health. The CDR3 nucleotides read TGCAGCGTTGGGGACAGGGGTAACTATGGCTACACCTTC. Protein product: CSVGDRGNYGYTF.